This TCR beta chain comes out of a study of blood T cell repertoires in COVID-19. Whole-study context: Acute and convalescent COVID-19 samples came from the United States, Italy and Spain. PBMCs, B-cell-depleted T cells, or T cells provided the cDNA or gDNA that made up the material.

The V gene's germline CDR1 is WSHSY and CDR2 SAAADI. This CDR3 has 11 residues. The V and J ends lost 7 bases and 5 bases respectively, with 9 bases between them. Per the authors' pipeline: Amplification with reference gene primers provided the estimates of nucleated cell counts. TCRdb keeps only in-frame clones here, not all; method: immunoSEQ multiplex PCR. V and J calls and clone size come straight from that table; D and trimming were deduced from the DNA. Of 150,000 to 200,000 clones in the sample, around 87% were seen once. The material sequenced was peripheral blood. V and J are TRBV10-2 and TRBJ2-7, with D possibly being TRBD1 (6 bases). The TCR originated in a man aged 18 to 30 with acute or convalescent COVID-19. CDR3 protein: CASKQGHEQYF. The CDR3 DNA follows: TGCGCCAGCAAACAGGGACACGAGCAGTACTTC.